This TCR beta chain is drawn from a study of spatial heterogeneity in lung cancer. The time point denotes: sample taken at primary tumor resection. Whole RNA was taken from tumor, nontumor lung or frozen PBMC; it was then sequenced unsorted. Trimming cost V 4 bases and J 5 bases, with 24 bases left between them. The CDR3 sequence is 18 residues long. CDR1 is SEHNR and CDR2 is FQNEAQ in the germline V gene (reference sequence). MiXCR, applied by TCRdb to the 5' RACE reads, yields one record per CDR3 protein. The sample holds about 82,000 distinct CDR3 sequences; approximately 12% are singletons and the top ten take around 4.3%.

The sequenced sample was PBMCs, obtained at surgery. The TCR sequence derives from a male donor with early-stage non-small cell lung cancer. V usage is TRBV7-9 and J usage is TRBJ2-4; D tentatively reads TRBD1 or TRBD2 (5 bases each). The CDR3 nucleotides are TGTGCCAGCAGCTCAACCGAGGGGCAACGAAATTTAGAAAACATTCAGTACTTC. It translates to CASSSTEGQRNLENIQYF.